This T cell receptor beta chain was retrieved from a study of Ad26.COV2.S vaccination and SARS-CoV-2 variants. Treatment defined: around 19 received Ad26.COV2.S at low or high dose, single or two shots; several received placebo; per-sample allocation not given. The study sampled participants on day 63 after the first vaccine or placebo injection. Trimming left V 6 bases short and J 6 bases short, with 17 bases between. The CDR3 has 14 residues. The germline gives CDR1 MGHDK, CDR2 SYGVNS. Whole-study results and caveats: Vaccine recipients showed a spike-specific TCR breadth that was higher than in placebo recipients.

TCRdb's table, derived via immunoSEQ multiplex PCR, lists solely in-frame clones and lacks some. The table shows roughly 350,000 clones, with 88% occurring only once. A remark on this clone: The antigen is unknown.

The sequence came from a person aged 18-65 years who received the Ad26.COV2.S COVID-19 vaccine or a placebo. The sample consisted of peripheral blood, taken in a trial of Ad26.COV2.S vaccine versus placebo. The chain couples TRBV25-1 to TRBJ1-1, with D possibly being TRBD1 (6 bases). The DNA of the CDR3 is TGTGCCAGCAGCTTAGACAGGACCGCCGCTGAAGCTTTCTTT. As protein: CASSLDRTAAEAFF. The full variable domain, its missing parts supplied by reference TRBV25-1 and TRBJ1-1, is EADIYQTPRYLVIGTGKKITLECSQTMGHDKMYWYQQDPGMELHLIHYSYGVNSTEKGDLSSESTVSRIRTEHFPLTLESARPSHTSQYLCASSLDRTAAEAFFGQGTRLTVV.